This T cell receptor beta chain derives from a study of human T cells and chemical hapten exposure. Across the study: Chiefly women, the patients showed alopecia areata, totalis or universalis.

Time point reported: patch test 3, about 24 weeks after DPC sensitization. The treatment: therapeutic diphenylcyclopropenone sensitization with weekly scalp DPC. The study enrolled 18 to 70-year-old alopecia patients suitable for DPC. In germline, CDR1 is SQVTM, CDR2 ANQGSEA. This CDR3 region has 10 residues. V was shortened by 5 bases and J by 5 bases, with 6 bases between the two germline ends. MiXCR, applied by TCRdb to the RACE reads, yields one record per CDR3 protein. The profile shows 90,000 to 110,000 distinct CDR3 sequences, under 40% of them singletons. Specimen: whole blood, collected in connection with sensitization to the hapten diphenylcyclopropenone (DPC). The chain links TRBV29-1 to TRBJ1-1, with D unresolved. This clonotype was obtained from a man aged 35 to 55 with alopecia areata. Some clones in this sample may be carry-over from other donors' samples. CDR3 sequence reads: CSVFKTEAFF. The CDR3 DNA reads TGCAGCGTTTTTAAGACTGAAGCTTTCTTT.